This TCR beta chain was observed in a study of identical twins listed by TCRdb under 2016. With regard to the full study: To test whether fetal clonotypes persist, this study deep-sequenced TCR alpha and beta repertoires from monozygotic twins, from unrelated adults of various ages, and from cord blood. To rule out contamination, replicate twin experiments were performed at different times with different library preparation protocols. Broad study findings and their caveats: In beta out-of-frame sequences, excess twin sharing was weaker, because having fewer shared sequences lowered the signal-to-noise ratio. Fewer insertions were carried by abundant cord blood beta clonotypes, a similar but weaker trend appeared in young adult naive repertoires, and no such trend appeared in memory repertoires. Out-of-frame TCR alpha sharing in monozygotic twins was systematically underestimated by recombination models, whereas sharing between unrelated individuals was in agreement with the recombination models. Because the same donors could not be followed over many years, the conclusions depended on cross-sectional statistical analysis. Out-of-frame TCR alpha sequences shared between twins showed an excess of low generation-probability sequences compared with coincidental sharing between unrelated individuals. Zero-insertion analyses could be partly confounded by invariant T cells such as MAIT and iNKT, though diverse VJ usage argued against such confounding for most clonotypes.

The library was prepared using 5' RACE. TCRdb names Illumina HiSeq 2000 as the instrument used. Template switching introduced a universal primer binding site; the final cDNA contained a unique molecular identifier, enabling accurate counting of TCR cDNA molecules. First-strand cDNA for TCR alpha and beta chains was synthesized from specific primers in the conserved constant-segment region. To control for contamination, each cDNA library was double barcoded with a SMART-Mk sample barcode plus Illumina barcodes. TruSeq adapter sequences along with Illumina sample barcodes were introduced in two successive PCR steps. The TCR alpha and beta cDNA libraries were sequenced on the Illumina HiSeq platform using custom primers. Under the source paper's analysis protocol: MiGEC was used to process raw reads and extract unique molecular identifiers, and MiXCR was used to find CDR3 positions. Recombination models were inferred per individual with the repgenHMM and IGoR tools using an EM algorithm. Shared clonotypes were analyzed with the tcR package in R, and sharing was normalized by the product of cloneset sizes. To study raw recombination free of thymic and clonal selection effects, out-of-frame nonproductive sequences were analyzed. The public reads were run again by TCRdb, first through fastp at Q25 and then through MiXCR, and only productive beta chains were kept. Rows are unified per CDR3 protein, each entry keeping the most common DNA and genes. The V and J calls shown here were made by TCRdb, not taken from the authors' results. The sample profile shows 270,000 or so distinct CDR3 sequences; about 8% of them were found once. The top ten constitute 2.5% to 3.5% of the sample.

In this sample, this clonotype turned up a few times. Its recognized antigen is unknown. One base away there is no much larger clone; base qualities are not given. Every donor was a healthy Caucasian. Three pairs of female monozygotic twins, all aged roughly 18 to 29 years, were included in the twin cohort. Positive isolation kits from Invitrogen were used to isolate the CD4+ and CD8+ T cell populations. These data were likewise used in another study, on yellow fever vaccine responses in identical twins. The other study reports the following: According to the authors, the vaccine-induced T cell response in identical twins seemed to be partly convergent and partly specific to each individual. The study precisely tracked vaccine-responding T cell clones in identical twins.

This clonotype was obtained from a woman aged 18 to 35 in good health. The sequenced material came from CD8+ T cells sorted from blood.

The sequence in DNA is TGTGCCAGCAGTTACTCGATTGGGCCTAGGGGCAGGGACTCCCCTTGGACCCAGTACTTC. Its protein reads: CASSYSIGPRGRDSPWTQYF. The sequence is built from TRBV6-2 or TRBV6-3 and TRBJ2-5, with TRBD2 as a weak D call on 6 bases. V is pared back by 0 bases and J by 7 bases, with 30 bases lying between the germline termini. From the germline V gene, CDR1 is MNHEY and CDR2 is SVGEGT. Reading from cysteine to phenylalanine, the CDR3 counts 20 amino acids. The kept DNA is CDR3 alone, 60 bases in frame from the first base.